The clone carrying this T cell receptor beta chain was picked up a small number of times. The antigen remains undetermined. Both peripheral blood and punch biopsies of lesional scalp skin were obtained from patients who had alopecia areata. Deletions cut 0 bases from V and 4 bases from J, with 13 bases between. Per the germline V gene, CDR1 is SGHDN and CDR2 is FVKESK. The CDR3 runs to 17 residues. The data were obtained in a study of CD8+ T cells in alopecia areata. Whole-study context: Patients in the treated group were given tofacitinib by mouth, 5 to 10 mg twice a day. Tofacitinib exposure lasted 6 to 18 months, followed by 6 months off drug. General study results and limits: Scalp lesions, especially in alopecia totalis/universalis, had higher clonality than normal scalp.

RNA was extracted and reverse transcribed into cDNA as the sequencing template. TCRdb keeps only in-frame clones here, not all; method: immunoSEQ multiplex PCR. The data contain 90,000 to 100,000 clones, 35% to 45% of them seen just once; the ten biggest clones take up roughly 0.79%. The gene calls are TRBV14 and TRBJ2-6; D assignment may be TRBD1 or TRBD2 (6 bases each). This TCR was recovered from a human donor with alopecia areata. The source material was CD4+ T cells sorted from blood. The CDR3 loop reads CASSQDRGGPGANVLTF. CDR3 bases: TGTGCCAGCAGCCAAGATCGTGGGGGGCCAGGGGCCAACGTCCTGACTTTC.